The 32 T cell receptor beta chains listed next were all sequenced from one sample in a study of neurological immune-mediated disorders. Via MiXCR, TCRdb re-called the 5' RACE reads, giving one row per CDR3 protein. The data contain roughly 100,000 distinct CDR3 sequences, 3.5% to 4% of them singletons. The sample was PBMCs. All receptors derive from a woman aged 18-35 years with multiple sclerosis.

This clonotype was detected many times. J is TRBJ2-3 and V is TRBV7-8; 8 bases agree with TRBD1. With 5 bases clipped from V and 1 base from J, the junction kept 8 bases outside the gene matches. CDR1 is SGHVS, CDR2 FQNEAQ, per germline. The length of the CDR3 is 16 residues. DNA for the CDR3: TGTGCCAGCAGCCCCCAGGGGGCCGGGGGCACAGATACGCAGTATTTT. It codes for CASSPQGAGGTDTQYF.

This clonotype was counted ten times or more. V gene TRBV18 combines with J gene TRBJ1-2; no definite D call. In germline, CDR1 is KGHSH, CDR2 LQKENI. This CDR3 spans 13 amino acids. The V end lost 6 bases, the J end lost 8 bases, and 16 bases lay between the germline ends. The CDR3 here is CASSPDRLEGYTF. In DNA, the CDR3 is TGTGCCAGCTCCCCGGACCGGCTTGAAGGCTACACCTTC.

This clonotype was recorded at least ten times. The chain combines TRBV20-1 with TRBJ2-7; D may be TRBD1 or TRBD2 (5 bases each). Trimming took off 2 bases at V and 2 bases at J, with 13 bases between the two ends. The length of the CDR3 is 14 residues. Germline V gene data show CDR1 as DFQATT and CDR2 as SNEGSKA (reference sequence). In nucleotides, the CDR3 is TGCAGTGCTAGATCCAGTGGGACGACCTACGAGCAGTACTTC. Its translation: CSARSSGTTYEQYF.

This clonotype showed up many times. This chain joins TRBV7-8 and TRBJ2-2; 8 bases map to TRBD1. Germline V gives CDR1 SGHVS, CDR2 FQNEAQ. The CDR3 contains 15 residues. The J segment lost 7 bases and the V segment lost 1 base, leaving 5 bases of the junction unmatched. The CDR3 coding sequence is TGTGCCAGCAGCTTAGTGACAGGGGTTCACGGGGAGCTGTTTTTT. It codes for CASSLVTGVHGELFF.

This clonotype was counted ten times or more. The chain has TRBV7-2 and TRBJ2-1; D is undetermined. Between the trimmed V and J ends, which lost 5 bases and 10 bases, there was a span of 15 bases. Germline assignment: CDR1 SGHTA and CDR2 FQGNSA. The CDR3 spans 13 residues. The CDR3, as DNA: TGTGCCAGCAGCACCCAGAAGGGCTCGGAGCAGTTCTTC. Translating it yields CASSTQKGSEQFF.

At least ten counts were recorded for this clonotype. This chain links TRBV4-3 with TRBJ2-5, with 8 nucleotides matching TRBD2. Germline V gene data show CDR1 as LGHNA and CDR2 as YSLEER. CDR3 length: 16 amino acids. Unmatched junction bases numbered 8, after V lost 1 base and J lost 4 bases. In DNA form, the CDR3 reads TGCGCCAGCAGCCAAGGAATAGCGGGATACGGAGAGACCCAGTACTTC. Its translation: CASSQGIAGYGETQYF.

This clonotype was recorded at least ten times. The chain is built from TRBV5-1 and TRBJ2-2; 7 bases align to TRBD1. V dropped 4 bases and J dropped 0; count of bases not matched to a gene: 3. CDR3 length: 15 residues. Germline CDR1 SGHRS, CDR2 YFSETQ. CDR3 coding DNA: TGCGCCAGCAGCCGGGACAGCCCGAACACCGGGGAGCTGTTTTTT. Translated: CASSRDSPNTGELFF.

This clonotype has ten or more counts. The genes are TRBV12-3 or TRBV12-4 and TRBJ1-1, with D hard to call. The germline V and J ends were trimmed by 2 bases and 4 bases, with 17 bases remaining between them. The CDR3 consists of 16 residues. The CDR3 nucleotides are TGTGCCAGCAGTTTAACGGGGAGGGTTGGTTCCACTGAAGCTTTCTTT. As protein: CASSLTGRVGSTEAFF.

This clonotype was counted at least ten times. The rearrangement links TRBV3-1 to TRBJ2-7; TRBD1 might be the D (6 bases). Trimming cost V 1 base and J 2 bases, with 6 bases left between them. Per the germline V gene, CDR1 is LGHDT and CDR2 is YNNKEL (reference sequence). The CDR3 loop spans 13 amino acids. This CDR3 is CASSQGQAYEQYF. In nucleotides, the CDR3 is TGTGCCAGCAGCCAAGGACAGGCCTACGAGCAGTACTTC.

This clonotype was counted at least ten times. V usage is TRBV20-1 and J usage is TRBJ2-5; TRBD1 might be the D (6 bases). V dropped 5 bases and J dropped 1 base, with 11 bases sitting between them. The CDR3 consists of 13 residues. Germline V gene data show CDR1 as DFQATT and CDR2 as SNEGSKA (reference sequence). This CDR3 reads CSAGVTGQETQYF. CDR3 nucleotide sequence: TGCAGTGCTGGGGTGACAGGCCAAGAGACCCAGTACTTC.

Ten or more counts support this clonotype. The V and J genes are TRBV5-1 and TRBJ2-3, with D uncertain. Germline CDR1 is SGHRS and CDR2 is YFSETQ. The CDR3 runs 19 residues. V was clipped by 2 bases and J by 0 bases, with 22 bases between them. CDR3 nucleotide sequence: TGCGCCAGCAGCTTCCTAAACTTCCCACACATTTCTAGCACAGATACGCAGTATTTT. It encodes CASSFLNFPHISSTDTQYF.

This clonotype was counted many times. The gene calls are TRBV7-2 and TRBJ1-4; unclear D gene. The germline CDR1 and CDR2 sequences are SGHTA and FQGNSA. This CDR3 is built from 17 residues. Trimming took off 2 bases at V and 0 bases at J, with 13 bases between the two ends. The CDR3 protein is CASSLSSGGSTNEKLFF. The CDR3 nucleotides read TGTGCCAGCAGCTTATCATCGGGTGGCTCAACTAATGAAAAACTGTTTTTT.

This clonotype was found a few times. The chain couples TRBV20-1 to TRBJ2-3, with D maybe TRBD2 (5 bases). Germline-derived CDR1 and CDR2 are DFQATT and SNEGSKA (reference sequence). This CDR3 is built from 12 residues. The CDR3 DNA reads TGCACCGCACTAGGGCAGGCAGATACGCAGTATTTT. The encoded protein is CTALGQADTQYF.

This clonotype was detected many times. The gene calls are TRBV9 and TRBJ2-1; 7 nucleotides align to TRBD2. The germline V gene encodes CDR1 SGDLS and CDR2 YYNGEE. The V gene end was trimmed by 3 bases and the J gene end by 8 bases; junction bases not matched to a gene: 8. The CDR3 loop spans 14 amino acids. CDR3 sequence: CASSAGGLVDEQFF. The DNA of the CDR3 is TGTGCCAGCAGCGCTGGTGGACTAGTAGATGAGCAGTTCTTC. The full variable domain, rest sourced from reference TRBV9 and TRBJ2-1, is DSGVTQTPKHLITATGQRVTLRCSPRSGDLSVYWYQQSLDQGLQFLIQYYNGEERAKGNILERFSAQQFPDLHSELNLSSLELGDSALYFCASSAGGLVDEQFFGPGTRLTVL.

The table lists this clonotype with a few counts. The chain couples TRBV5-1 to TRBJ1-4; D is undetermined. V lost 2 bases to trimming and J lost 0 bases, with 11 bases between them. The CDR3 length is 16 residues. Germline-derived CDR1 and CDR2 are SGHRS and YFSETQ. DNA for the CDR3: TGCGCCAGCAGCTTCGGACGGACTGCAACTAATGAAAAACTGTTTTTT. Translated, it gives CASSFGRTATNEKLFF.

The J gene is TRBJ1-2, the V gene TRBV10-3; D gene ambiguous. In germline, CDR1 is ENHRY, CDR2 SYGVKD. The CDR3 length is 14 residues. V was pared by 2 bases and J by 2 bases, with 9 bases between. The CDR3 sequence is CAISEAGENYGYTF. CDR3 DNA sequence: TGTGCCATCAGTGAGGCGGGTGAAAACTATGGCTACACCTTC.

In its sample, this clonotype was seen many times. This chain connects TRBV10-3 to TRBJ2-1; the D is unclear. V was shortened by 7 bases and J by 0 bases, with 10 bases between the two germline ends. CDR3 length equals 14 residues. Germline V gene sequence: CDR1 ENHRY, CDR2 SYGVKD. The CDR3 DNA reads as TGTGCCATCACCCCCGACCCCTCCTACAATGAGCAGTTCTTC. This encodes CAITPDPSYNEQFF.

Many counts were recorded for this clonotype. V usage is TRBV7-9 and J usage is TRBJ1-3; D gene unclear. This CDR3 has 14 amino acids. Germline lookup yields CDR1 SEHNR and CDR2 FQNEAQ (reference sequence). V shed 4 bases and J shed 4 bases, with 11 bases lying between them. The DNA for the CDR3 is TGTGCCAGCAGCTCACTGCTCGTGGGAAACACCATATATTTT. This encodes CASSSLLVGNTIYF.

Ten or more counts support this clonotype. The chain employs TRBV11-2 and TRBJ2-5, with TRBD1 matching 11 bases. The CDR3 loop spans 16 amino acids. CDR1 SGHAT and CDR2 FQNNGV come from the germline V gene. The V segment lost 1 base and the J segment 4 bases; nucleotides outside the gene matches: 5. This chain's CDR3 is CASSLGTGGEGETQYF. The CDR3, as DNA: TGTGCCAGCAGCTTAGGGACAGGGGGCGAGGGAGAGACCCAGTACTTC.

This clonotype came up many times. A read error may account for a junction end that differs from germline. The chain carries TRBV7-7 and TRBJ2-1; 9 nucleotides align to TRBD2. Per the germline V gene, CDR1 is SSHAT and CDR2 is FNYEAQ (reference sequence). This CDR3 is 16 amino acids long. DNA for the CDR3: TGTGCTAGCAGCCTAGAGGTTAGCGGGAGTTTGAATGAGCAGTTCTTC. It codes for CASSLEVSGSLNEQFF.

The sample holds a few counts of this clonotype. V gene TRBV19 combines with J gene TRBJ2-7; 9 nucleotides agree with TRBD1. The V and J ends lost 6 bases and 5 bases, in that order; junction bases with no gene match: 5. CDR3 length: 13 residues. Germline CDR1 LNHDA, CDR2 SQIVND (reference sequence). This CDR3 reads CASSDRGSDEQYF. The CDR3 DNA is TGTGCCAGTAGCGACAGGGGGTCCGACGAGCAGTACTTC.

This clonotype has a count of ten or more. This chain links TRBV12-3 or TRBV12-4 with TRBJ2-3; no reliable D call. V lost 3 bases, J lost 4 bases, and 11 bases lay in between. This CDR3 has 14 residues. The CDR3, as DNA: TGTGCCAGCAGTTTGGGCCAGCCCGCAGATACGCAGTATTTT. Its translation: CASSLGQPADTQYF.

This clonotype was observed a few times. The chain uses TRBV20-1 and TRBJ2-7; 7 bases map to TRBD1. From germline, CDR1 is DFQATT and CDR2 SNEGSKA (reference sequence). The junction had 7 bases not matched to a gene; V was cut back by 6 bases and J by 5 bases. This CDR3 is built from 12 residues. The CDR3 protein is CSARTGLHEQYF. The CDR3 DNA reads as TGCAGTGCAAGGACAGGCCTCCACGAGCAGTACTTC.

The chain links TRBV5-4 to TRBJ2-7; 9 bases are a match to TRBD2. Germline lookup yields CDR1 SGHNT and CDR2 YYREEE (reference sequence). The CDR3 totals 16 residues. The V segment lost 4 bases and the J segment 4 bases; nucleotides outside the gene matches: 12. The CDR3 sequence is CASSPAPAGGLYEQYF. The CDR3 coding sequence is TGTGCCAGCAGCCCAGCTCCAGCGGGGGGACTTTACGAGCAGTACTTC.

This clonotype was counted ten times or more. V gene TRBV3-1 combines with J gene TRBJ1-6, with D possibly matching TRBD1 (5 bases). The CDR3 has 17 residues. CDR1 LGHDT and CDR2 YNNKEL come from the germline V gene (reference sequence). The ends were cut back, 1 base at V and 7 bases at J, with 17 bases in the middle. CDR3 sequence (DNA): TGTGCCAGCAGCCAAGTCCGCTCCGGGACGGCGAATTCACCCCTCCACTTT. This translates into CASSQVRSGTANSPLHF.

This clonotype was detected only once. A much larger clone lies a single base off, so this may be a read error. The chain uses TRBV9 and TRBJ2-4; maybe TRBD1 (5 bases). From germline, CDR1 is SGDLS and CDR2 YYNGEE. The CDR3 length is 16 residues. V lost 4 bases to trimming and J lost 0 bases, with 14 bases between them. CDR3 bases: TGTGCCAGCAGCACTCGGAAAGGGGAAGCCAAAAACATTCAGTACTTC. Translated, it gives CASSTRKGEAKNIQYF.

This clonotype was seen ten or more times. The V and J genes are TRBV5-1 and TRBJ1-2; 10 bases match TRBD1. This CDR3 has 14 residues. The junction had 3 bases not matched to a gene; V was cut back by 0 bases and J by 7 bases. The germline gives CDR1 SGHRS, CDR2 YFSETQ. The CDR3 DNA is TGCGCCAGCAGCTTGGGGACAGGGGGAGGTGGCTACACCTTC. Translation gives CASSLGTGGGGYTF.

Many counts were recorded for this clonotype. The chain combines TRBV19 with TRBJ1-2, with unresolved D. CDR3 length: 11 residues. Germline V gene data show CDR1 as LNHDA and CDR2 as SQIVND (reference sequence). V lost 3 bases, J lost 8 bases, and 7 bases lay in between. The chain's CDR3 is CASSIKEGYTF. In nucleotides, the CDR3 is TGTGCCAGTAGTATTAAGGAAGGCTACACCTTC.

This clonotype was seen many times. The chain links TRBV7-3 to TRBJ2-7; 8 bases fit TRBD1. The germline CDR1 and CDR2 sequences are SGHTA and FQGTGA. The CDR3 is 16 amino acids. The trim removed 4 bases at V and 5 bases at J, leaving 13 bases unmatched. The CDR3 DNA sequence: TGTGCCAGCAGCTCTCAGGGGGCCGCGGGTTTTAACGAGCAGTACTTC. It encodes CASSSQGAAGFNEQYF.

In its sample, this clonotype was seen many times. The CDR3 DNA reads TGTGCCAGCAGCCAAGGGTACACTGAAGCTTTCTTT. Translating it yields CASSQGYTEAFF. J is TRBJ1-1 and V is TRBV4-2; D uncertain. V lost 1 base to trimming and J lost 3 bases, with 3 bases between them. Looked up from germline, CDR1 is LGHNA and CDR2 is YNFKEQ. The CDR3 consists of 12 residues.

The chain carries TRBV6-6 and TRBJ1-1, with a weak D call TRBD1 (5 bases). Trimming stripped 2 bases from V and 1 base from J, with 8 bases between. Germline V CDR1 and CDR2: MNHNY, SVGAGI (reference sequence). The CDR3 runs 14 residues. CDR3 in DNA: TGTGCCAGCAGTTACGGTGGGGGGAACACTGAAGCTTTCTTT. It yields the protein CASSYGGGNTEAFF.

This clonotype was counted at least ten times. The chain joins TRBV5-1 to TRBJ2-5, with 7 bases matching TRBD2. The CDR3 contains 16 residues. The germline V gene has CDR1 SGHRS and CDR2 YFSETQ. V shed 4 bases and J 1 base; nucleotides not matched to a gene: 10. For the CDR3, the DNA is TGCGCCAGCAGCGCGGGGGACTATACCTTCCAAGAGACCCAGTACTTC. Its translation: CASSAGDYTFQETQYF.